The 10 T cell receptor beta chains given below trace back to one sample, sequenced in a study of blood T cell repertoires in COVID-19. TCRdb's copy holds only in-frame clones and misses some; the assay was immunoSEQ multiplex PCR. The table records under 95,000 clones, around 86% of them present only once. Sample: peripheral blood. Every receptor here comes from a woman aged 80 or older with acute or convalescent COVID-19.

The V call is TRBV12-3 or TRBV12-4, the J call TRBJ1-1, with TRBD1 as a possible D gene (5 bases). The germline V and J ends were trimmed by 7 bases and 6 bases, with 15 bases remaining between them. This CDR3 spans 13 amino acids. The CDR3 bases are TGTGCCAGCACCTTCCTGACAGACGCTGAAGCTTTCTTT. Translation: CASTFLTDAEAFF.

This clone was found once. V gene TRBV29-1 combines with J gene TRBJ2-3; TRBD1 might be the D (6 bases). CDR1 is SQVTM and CDR2 is ANQGSEA in the germline V gene. Trimming pared 4 bases from V and 8 bases from J, leaving 10 bases between. This CDR3 has 11 residues. CDR3 DNA: TGCAGCGTTGGGACAGCGAGTACGCAGTATTTT. Amino acids: CSVGTASTQYF.

The chain employs TRBV7-9 and TRBJ1-2, with TRBD1 matching over 7 bases. After removal of 5 bases from V and 6 bases from J, the junction contained 9 bases not matched to a gene. Germline loops: CDR1 SEHNR, CDR2 FQNEAQ (reference sequence). The CDR3 contains 14 residues. The CDR3 DNA reads as TGTGCCAGCAGCCAAGTTGACAGGGTGAATGGCTACACCTTC. Its protein product is CASSQVDRVNGYTF.

The rearrangement uses TRBV5-1 and TRBJ1-4, with 10 bases fitting TRBD1. Germline lookup yields CDR1 SGHRS and CDR2 YFSETQ. The CDR3 length is 14 residues. The trim removed 4 bases at V and 13 bases at J, leaving 10 bases unmatched. The CDR3 region has the DNA TGCGCCAGCAGCGCCGGTGGGACAGGGGTAGGACTGTTTTTT. It yields the protein CASSAGGTGVGLFF.

The chain uses TRBV2 and TRBJ2-3, with 13 bases aligning to TRBD2. Germline V gives CDR1 SNHLY, CDR2 FYNNEI. V shed 6 bases, J shed 5 bases, and the junction held 5 bases outside the gene matches. CDR3 length: 15 amino acids. CDR3 nucleotide sequence: TGTGCCAGCAGCCGACTAGCGGGGGGAAGAGATACGCAGTATTTT. This sequence encodes CASSRLAGGRDTQYF.

The rearrangement joins TRBV7-2 to TRBJ2-3; D might be TRBD2 (6 bases). This CDR3 region has 16 residues. CDR1 SGHTA and CDR2 FQGNSA come from the germline V gene. V was shortened by 10 bases and J by 2 bases, with 22 bases between the two germline ends. CDR3 in amino acids: CAISGVVGLDTDTQYF. Here the CDR3 DNA reads TGTGCCATCTCAGGAGTCGTGGGACTCGACACAGATACGCAGTATTTT. Together with reference TRBV7-2 and TRBJ2-3, the CDR3 gives the full variable domain: GAGVSQSPSNKVTEKGKDVELRCDPISGHTALYWYRQSLGQGLEFLIYFQGNSAPDKSGLPSDRFSAERTGGSVSTLTIQRTQQEDSAVYLCAISGVVGLDTDTQYFGPGTRLTVL.

This clone was detected a few times. The chain links TRBV30 to TRBJ1-6, with D uncertain. This CDR3 spans 16 amino acids. V was pared by 7 bases and J by 3 bases, with 19 bases between. CDR1 and CDR2 (germline): GTSNPN, SVGIG (reference sequence). The CDR3 DNA reads TGTGCCTCTAAAGCGGGGTCCGCGAACTATAATTCACCCCTCCACTTT. Translation gives CASKAGSANYNSPLHF.

J is TRBJ1-5 and V is TRBV18, with D hard to call. Germline V gene sequence: CDR1 KGHSH, CDR2 LQKENI. The V end was cut by 1 base, the J end by 5 bases, with 6 bases between. The CDR3 consists of 13 residues. In DNA, the CDR3 is TGTGCCAGCTCACCACAGGGAGATCAGCCCCAGCATTTT. This sequence encodes CASSPQGDQPQHF.

The rearrangement joins TRBV10-3 to TRBJ1-2, with a tentative D call TRBD1 (5 bases). Trimming removed 3 bases at V and 5 bases at J, with 10 bases between. The germline V gene encodes CDR1 ENHRY and CDR2 SYGVKD. CDR3 length: 13 amino acids. CDR3 coding DNA: TGTGCCATCAGTGACAGGGCCACATATGGCTACACCTTC. Translating it yields CAISDRATYGYTF.

This rearrangement joins TRBV5-1 to TRBJ1-5, with no clear D. The V gene's germline CDR1 is SGHRS and CDR2 YFSETQ. The CDR3 sequence is 14 residues long. Trimming cost V 4 bases and J 1 base, with 9 bases left between them. The CDR3 nucleotides read TGCGCCAGCAGCATTGGGGAGAGCAATCAGCCCCAGCATTTT. It translates to CASSIGESNQPQHF.